This T cell receptor beta chain comes out of a study of blood T cells in healthy people across ages. Study summary: Researchers report that template switching captured about one barcoded beta molecule per two T cells. The study, taken as a whole, reports: PBMCs were not sorted, which prevented a conclusive comparison of naive versus antigen-experienced cells. Relative to aged donors, long-lived donors carried more naive CD4+ cells and displayed higher diversity.

CDR3 length: 16 residues. Germline lookup yields CDR1 LGHDT and CDR2 YNNKEL (reference sequence). Trimming shortened V by 2 bases and J by 2 bases, and 16 bases separated the two germline ends. Primers used in a second PCR of roughly 7 to 11 cycles were a sample-barcoded 5' primer and a J-beta primer mix. Each of the cDNA molecules was tagged by a template-switch adaptor with 12 random nucleotides. TCRdb re-called the 5' RACE reads through MiXCR, storing one row per CDR3 protein. Of approximately 900,000 distinct CDR3 sequences in the sample, around 48% were seen once. Notes on this clonotype: Its antigen is undetermined.

The TCR comes from a man aged 25 to 45 in good health. The rearrangement uses TRBV3-1 and TRBJ2-7; D uncertain. The sequenced sample was blood. CDR3 amino acids: CASSQPSKGHTYEQYF. Written as DNA, the CDR3 is TGTGCCAGCAGCCAACCGTCGAAAGGCCATACCTACGAGCAGTACTTC.